Detailed here is one T cell receptor beta chain. In the original workflow: Counts of nucleated cells, estimated from reference gene primer amplification, were obtained. Clones were read by immunoSEQ multiplex PCR, and TCRdb kept only the in-frame ones, dropping some. The V and J calls and the clone size are those of that table, but D and trimming were determined from the DNA. The table includes about 210,000 clones, about four fifths detected once. These data belong to a study of blood T cell repertoires in COVID-19. Study details: The study drew acute and convalescent COVID-19 samples from the United States, Italy and Spain. T cells, B-cell-depleted T cells, or PBMCs provided the cDNA or gDNA that served as material.

The CDR3 runs to 17 residues. V was shortened by 2 bases and J by 0 bases, with 13 bases between the two germline ends. Germline CDR1 is KGHDR and CDR2 is SFDVKD. Specimen: peripheral blood. This sequence joins TRBV24-1 and TRBJ2-1; D gene uncertain. This receptor was taken from a man in his forties or fifties with active or convalescent COVID-19. The CDR3 region is CATSDSGEEASYNEQFF. The CDR3, as DNA: TGTGCCACCAGTGATTCCGGTGAGGAAGCCTCCTACAATGAGCAGTTCTTC.